Presented here are 27 T cell receptor beta chains from one specimen sequenced in a study of cytomegalovirus exposure and HLA in healthy donors. PCR primers comprised 60 Vbeta and 13 Jbeta primers. TCRdb's copy holds only in-frame clones and misses some; the assay was immunoSEQ multiplex PCR. The sample lists about 150,000 clones, 76% occurring once. The material sequenced was PBMCs. These receptors all stem from a female donor in good health and CMV-seropositive.

The rearrangement joins TRBV14 to TRBJ2-7, with D tentatively TRBD1 (5 bases). CDR1 SGHDN and CDR2 FVKESK come from the germline V gene. V was shortened by 1 base and J by 0 bases, with 10 bases between the two germline ends. This CDR3 has 15 amino acids. CDR3 amino acids: CASSQGGLSSYEQYF. The CDR3 DNA sequence: TGTGCCAGCAGCCAAGGGGGCTTGAGCTCCTACGAGCAGTACTTC.

The chain joins TRBV10-3 to TRBJ2-5, with 8 nucleotides matching TRBD1. CDR1 is ENHRY, CDR2 SYGVKD, per germline. The J segment lost 5 bases and the V segment lost 6 bases, leaving 11 bases of the junction unmatched. CDR3 length equals 15 residues. CDR3 sequence (DNA): TGTGCCATCAGGGGGATTGCAGGGGGCCGGGAGACCCAGTACTTC. Encoded protein: CAIRGIAGGRETQYF.

This clone was observed a few times. CDR3 loop: CASNLRTGGGTDTQYF. In DNA, the CDR3 is TGTGCCAGTAACTTGAGAACGGGAGGTGGCACAGATACGCAGTATTTT. The chain recombines TRBV19 with TRBJ2-3; 7 nucleotides line up with TRBD2. This CDR3 spans 16 amino acids. V lost 7 bases to trimming and J lost 1 base; unmatched junction nucleotides: 11. Germline loops: CDR1 LNHDA, CDR2 SQIVND (reference sequence).

Comment on this clone: One end of the junction is discordant with germline, which a read error may explain. J is TRBJ1-1 and V is TRBV9, with a possible D match to TRBD1 (6 bases). This CDR3 is built from 13 residues. CDR1 SGDLS and CDR2 YYNGEE come from the germline V gene. CDR3 amino acids: CDSSGGGDTEAFF. The CDR3 DNA reads as TGTGACAGCAGCGGGGGCGGAGACACTGAAGCTTTCTTT.

This clone was seen a handful of times. V and J are TRBV7-2 and TRBJ2-7; 9 bases match TRBD1. V was pared by 5 bases and J by 3 bases, with 11 bases of the junction left unmatched. There are 16 residues in the CDR3. Per germline, CDR1 SGHTA and CDR2 FQGNSA. This CDR3 is CASSRHPGQGVYEQYF. The CDR3 nucleotides are TGTGCCAGCAGCCGTCACCCGGGACAGGGTGTCTACGAGCAGTACTTC.

V usage is TRBV9 and J usage is TRBJ2-1; unclear D gene. The CDR3 is 13 residues long. Germline values: CDR1 SGDLS, CDR2 YYNGEE. The V end lost 0 bases, the J end lost 5 bases, and 6 bases lay between the germline ends. The CDR3 nucleotides are TGTGCCAGCAGCGTAGGGCTTCACAATGAGCAGTTCTTC. Protein product: CASSVGLHNEQFF.

The rearrangement uses TRBV25-1 and TRBJ1-4; D is unclear. The CDR3 spans 16 residues. In germline, CDR1 is MGHDK, CDR2 SYGVNS. Deletions cut 2 bases from V and 0 bases from J, with 10 bases between. This CDR3 is CASSEGPGATNEKLFF. For the CDR3, the DNA is TGTGCCAGCAGTGAAGGACCGGGAGCAACTAATGAAAAACTGTTTTTT.

The chain's CDR3 is CASSYSQGPYNSPLHF. The CDR3 nucleotides are TGTGCCAGCAGTTACTCGCAGGGCCCCTATAATTCACCCCTCCACTTT. The chain recombines TRBV6-6 with TRBJ1-6, with a weak D call TRBD1 (5 bases). Germline values: CDR1 MNHNY, CDR2 SVGAGI (reference sequence). The CDR3 is 16 residues long. V shed 0 bases and J shed 2 bases, with 8 bases lying between them.

For this clone: Different DNA sequences within this sample yield the same CDR3. The chain is built from TRBV5-1 and TRBJ1-3; D uncertain. Germline CDR1 SGHRS, CDR2 YFSETQ. The V gene lost 0 bases and the J gene lost 0 bases, with 4 bases spanning the gap. This CDR3 spans 14 amino acids. The CDR3 reads CASSLGSSGNTIYF. For the CDR3, the DNA is TGCGCCAGCAGCTTGGGTAGCTCTGGAAACACCATATATTTT.

This rearrangement joins TRBV7-6 to TRBJ1-1; TRBD1 matches at 8 bases. This CDR3 is 14 amino acids long. J lost 1 base, V lost 5 bases, and 3 bases had no gene match. The V gene's germline CDR1 is SGHVS and CDR2 FNYEAQ. CDR3 protein: CASSPGQGNTEAFF. The CDR3 nucleotides read TGTGCCAGCAGCCCCGGACAGGGGAACACTGAAGCTTTCTTT.

The CDR3 region has the DNA TGTGCCAGCCGGGGGACAGGGCTCTACGAGCAGTACTTC. This encodes CASRGTGLYEQYF. V is TRBV11-3 and J is TRBJ2-7; 9 bases map to TRBD1. The V and J ends lost 8 bases and 3 bases, in that order; junction bases with no gene match: 5. Germline V gene sequence: CDR1 SGHNT, CDR2 YENEEA. This CDR3 is built from 13 residues.

Only one count was recorded for this clone. The rearrangement links TRBV5-1 to TRBJ1-2, with D possibly being TRBD1 (6 bases). Per the germline V gene, CDR1 is SGHRS and CDR2 is YFSETQ. The CDR3 extends over 17 amino acids. Trimming took off 1 base at V and 1 base at J, with 17 bases between the two ends. The CDR3 is CASSLSEAGADNYGYTF. CDR3 DNA: TGCGCCAGCAGCTTGAGTGAGGCAGGGGCGGATAACTATGGCTACACCTTC. Supplemented by reference TRBV5-1 and TRBJ1-2, the full variable domain reads KAGVTQTPRYLIKTRGQQVTLSCSPISGHRSVSWYQQTPGQGLQFLFEYFSETQRNKGNFPGRFSGRQFSNSRSEMNVSTLELGDSALYLCASSLSEAGADNYGYTFGSGTRLTVV.

The chain links TRBV5-1 to TRBJ2-3; no definite D call. CDR3 length equals 15 residues. Germline CDR1 is SGHRS and CDR2 is YFSETQ. Trimming took 0 bases from V and 0 from J, leaving 8 bases between them. CDR3 loop: CASSLGVHSTDTQYF. In nucleotides, the CDR3 is TGCGCCAGCAGCTTGGGAGTTCACAGCACAGATACGCAGTATTTT.

The chain employs TRBV6-5 and TRBJ1-5, with D possibly TRBD1 on 5 matching bases. The V end was cut by 10 bases, the J end by 2 bases, with 9 bases between. CDR3 length: 12 amino acids. CDR1 is MNHEY, CDR2 SVGAGI, per germline. For the CDR3, the DNA is TGTGCCACCCAGACAGGCAATCAGCCCCAGCATTTT. It codes for CATQTGNQPQHF.

A single count supports this clone. The chain has TRBV6-5 and TRBJ1-4, with TRBD1 identical over 7 bases. Trimming took 5 bases from V and 5 from J; bases not matched to a gene: 2. Germline V lookup: CDR1 MNHEY, CDR2 SVGAGI. The CDR3 runs to 13 residues. The CDR3 DNA is TGTGCCAGCAGTGGACAGGCAAATGAAAAACTGTTTTTT. It translates to CASSGQANEKLFF.

V is TRBV11-1 and J is TRBJ1-1; 7 nucleotides align to TRBD1. V trimming: 2 bases; J trimming: 12 bases; junction bases outside the gene matches: 6. The CDR3 length is 12 residues. Germline-derived CDR1 and CDR2 are SGHAT and FQDESV (reference sequence). CDR3 nucleotides: TGTGCCAGCAGCTTACGACAGGGTTGGCCTTTCTTT. Protein product: CASSLRQGWPFF.

V gene TRBV9 combines with J gene TRBJ2-3; TRBD2 agrees at 10 bases. The germline V gene has CDR1 SGDLS and CDR2 YYNGEE. Trimming removed 4 bases from V and 1 base from J; junction bases left unmatched: 6. The CDR3 sequence is 16 residues long. CDR3 sequence: CASSPLGTSGTDTQYF. CDR3 sequence (DNA): TGTGCCAGCAGCCCCCTAGGGACTAGCGGCACAGATACGCAGTATTTT.

The chain recombines TRBV4-1 with TRBJ2-2; 11 bases map to TRBD2. Germline V gene sequence: CDR1 MGHRA, CDR2 YSYEKL. J lost 4 bases, V lost 1 base, and 8 bases had no gene match. CDR3 size: 18 residues. The CDR3 DNA sequence: TGCGCCAGCAGCCAAGTTGCTAGCGGGAGGCTGGGCACCGGGGAGCTGTTTTTT. This gives the protein CASSQVASGRLGTGELFF.

V is TRBV30 and J is TRBJ2-3, with 8 positions matching TRBD2. In germline, CDR1 is GTSNPN, CDR2 SVGIG (reference sequence). Trimming removed 0 bases from V and 3 bases from J; junction bases left unmatched: 5. This CDR3 comprises 15 residues. The CDR3 loop reads CAWSVWREATDTQYF. The CDR3, as DNA: TGTGCCTGGAGTGTATGGCGGGAGGCTACAGATACGCAGTATTTT.

The chain employs TRBV5-1 and TRBJ1-4, with a tentative D call TRBD1 (5 bases). CDR3 size: 14 residues. Between the trimmed V and J ends, which lost 0 bases and 5 bases, there was a span of 8 bases. Germline values: CDR1 SGHRS, CDR2 YFSETQ. CDR3 sequence: CASSLEGRNEKLFF. CDR3 nucleotides: TGCGCCAGCAGCTTGGAGGGGCGAAATGAAAAACTGTTTTTT.

V is TRBV7-6 and J is TRBJ1-4; 8 bases are shared with TRBD1. V lost 2 bases, J lost 4 bases, and 3 bases stayed unmatched. CDR1 is SGHVS and CDR2 is FNYEAQ in the germline V gene. The CDR3 totals 15 residues. The CDR3 DNA reads TGTGCCAGCAGCTTACAGGGGGCCTATAATGAAAAACTGTTTTTT. Protein: CASSLQGAYNEKLFF. The variable domain in full, completed from reference TRBV7-6 and TRBJ1-4, reads GAGVSQSPRYKVTKRGQDVALRCDPISGHVSLYWYRQALGQGPEFLTYFNYEAQQDKSGLPNDRFSAERPEGSISTLTIQRTEQRDSAMYRCASSLQGAYNEKLFFGSGTQLSVL.

The J gene is TRBJ2-3, the V gene TRBV27; D is unclear. The ends were cut back, 0 bases at V and 5 bases at J, with 9 bases in the middle. This CDR3 is built from 14 residues. Germline V lookup: CDR1 MNHEY, CDR2 SMNVEV (reference sequence). The chain's CDR3 is CASSLSVYGDTQYF. The DNA of the CDR3 is TGTGCCAGCAGTTTATCCGTCTACGGAGATACGCAGTATTTT.

The sample holds a few counts of this clone. This sequence joins TRBV19 and TRBJ1-5, with unresolved D. V was clipped by 7 bases and J by 0 bases, with 7 bases between them. Germline lookup yields CDR1 LNHDA and CDR2 SQIVND (reference sequence). There are 13 residues in the CDR3. DNA for the CDR3: TGTGCCAGTAACGGGAATAGCAATCAGCCCCAGCATTTT. This gives the protein CASNGNSNQPQHF.

The rearrangement joins TRBV18 to TRBJ2-5; possibly TRBD1 for D (6 bases). The CDR3 consists of 12 residues. The germline V and J ends were trimmed by 3 bases and 5 bases, with 7 bases remaining between them. CDR1 is KGHSH and CDR2 is LQKENI in the germline V gene. CDR3 in amino acids: CASSPQGETQYF. The CDR3 DNA reads TGTGCCAGCTCACCTCAGGGGGAGACCCAGTACTTC.

The gene calls are TRBV19 and TRBJ1-2; D perhaps matches TRBD1 (5 bases). The germline gives CDR1 LNHDA, CDR2 SQIVND (reference sequence). The ends were cut back, 2 bases at V and 8 bases at J, with 18 bases in the middle. The CDR3 has 15 amino acids. The CDR3 bases are TGTGCCAGTAGTATATTCGCCCGCCAGGGAGGCGGCTACACCTTC. Its protein product is CASSIFARQGGGYTF. Supplemented by reference TRBV19 and TRBJ1-2, the full variable domain reads DGGITQSPKYLFRKEGQNVTLSCEQNLNHDAMYWYRQDPGQGLRLIYYSQIVNDFQKGDIAEGYSVSREKKESFPLTVTSAQKNPTAFYLCASSIFARQGGGYTFGSGTRLTVV.

The chain couples TRBV15 to TRBJ2-3; 8 bases agree with TRBD1. This CDR3 is built from 16 residues. CDR1 and CDR2 from the germline V gene are LNHNV and YYDKDF (reference sequence). The junction had 8 bases not matched to a gene; V was cut back by 1 base and J by 5 bases. The CDR3 spells CATSRGGQAAQDTQYF. CDR3 sequence (DNA): TGTGCCACCAGCAGAGGGGGACAGGCGGCTCAAGATACGCAGTATTTT.

In its sample, this clone was seen a few times. This chain joins TRBV11-2 and TRBJ2-7; possibly TRBD1 for D (6 bases). This CDR3 spans 14 amino acids. Trimming left V 3 bases short and J 0 bases short, with 9 bases between. Germline-derived CDR1 and CDR2 are SGHAT and FQNNGV. The CDR3 sequence is CASSFNRASYEQYF. CDR3 in DNA: TGTGCCAGCAGCTTCAACAGGGCCTCCTACGAGCAGTACTTC.